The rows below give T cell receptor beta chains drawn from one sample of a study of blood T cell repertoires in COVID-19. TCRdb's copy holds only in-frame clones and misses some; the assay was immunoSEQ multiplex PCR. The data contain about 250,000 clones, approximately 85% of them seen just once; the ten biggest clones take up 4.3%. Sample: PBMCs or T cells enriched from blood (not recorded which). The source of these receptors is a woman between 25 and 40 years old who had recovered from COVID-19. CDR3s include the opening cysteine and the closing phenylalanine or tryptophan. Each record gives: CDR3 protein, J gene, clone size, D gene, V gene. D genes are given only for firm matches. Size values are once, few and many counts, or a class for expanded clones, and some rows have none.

CDR3aa: CASSPRALAVLVDTQYF
j_gene: TRBJ2-3
abundance: -
d_gene: TRBD2
v_gene: TRBV18

CDR3aa: CASSLSIYSGTGRRTEHF
j_gene: TRBJ1-5
abundance: -
d_gene: TRBD1
v_gene: TRBV28

CDR3aa: CASSSDRGQHYGDTQYF
j_gene: TRBJ2-3
abundance: -
d_gene: -
v_gene: TRBV7-9

CDR3aa: CASRLRGANEKLFF
j_gene: TRBJ1-4
abundance: -
d_gene: TRBD1
v_gene: TRBV28

CDR3aa: CASSRSGTGYQPQHF
j_gene: TRBJ1-5
abundance: -
d_gene: TRBD1
v_gene: TRBV2

CDR3aa: CASRDRGPGTEAFF
j_gene: TRBJ1-1
abundance: -
d_gene: TRBD1
v_gene: TRBV19

CDR3aa: CASSQVSETQYF
j_gene: TRBJ2-5
abundance: -
d_gene: -
v_gene: TRBV4-1

CDR3aa: CASSDGPTGEQYF
j_gene: TRBJ2-7
abundance: many
d_gene: -
v_gene: TRBV6-4

CDR3aa: CATSREVAGGKAGELFF
j_gene: TRBJ2-2
abundance: -
d_gene: TRBD2
v_gene: TRBV15

CDR3aa: CAAGTGVYEQYF
j_gene: TRBJ2-7
abundance: -
d_gene: TRBD1
v_gene: TRBV2

CDR3aa: CASSNCPRGRVYNEQFF
j_gene: TRBJ2-1
abundance: -
d_gene: -
v_gene: TRBV21-1

CDR3aa: CASSQDRGTQLGYTF
j_gene: TRBJ1-2
abundance: -
d_gene: -
v_gene: TRBV4-1

CDR3aa: CASSSEHREYEQYF
j_gene: TRBJ2-7
abundance: -
d_gene: -
v_gene: TRBV7-9

CDR3aa: CASSSVDRFRPFFNYGYTF
j_gene: TRBJ1-2
abundance: -
d_gene: -
v_gene: TRBV28

CDR3aa: CASSWGRAEAFF
j_gene: TRBJ1-1
abundance: once
d_gene: -
v_gene: TRBV28

CDR3aa: CASSAGGLGANVLTF
j_gene: TRBJ2-6
abundance: -
d_gene: -
v_gene: TRBV9

CDR3aa: CASSRTSRDRGVRNQPQHF
j_gene: TRBJ1-5
abundance: -
d_gene: TRBD1
v_gene: TRBV6-6

CDR3aa: CASTGQRNTEAFF
j_gene: TRBJ1-1
abundance: -
d_gene: TRBD1
v_gene: TRBV7-8

CDR3aa: CASSSGLADYNEQFF
j_gene: TRBJ2-1
abundance: -
d_gene: TRBD2
v_gene: TRBV19

CDR3aa: CASSLDREQPQHF
j_gene: TRBJ1-5
abundance: once
d_gene: TRBD1
v_gene: TRBV28

CDR3aa: CSASRLRANTEAFF
j_gene: TRBJ1-1
abundance: -
d_gene: -
v_gene: TRBV20-1

CDR3aa: CASSYGQGQETQYF
j_gene: TRBJ2-5
abundance: -
d_gene: TRBD1
v_gene: TRBV11-3

CDR3aa: CASGGAGQLTGELFF
j_gene: TRBJ2-2
abundance: -
d_gene: -
v_gene: TRBV2

CDR3aa: CASSPGGGQETQYF
j_gene: TRBJ2-5
abundance: once
d_gene: TRBD2
v_gene: TRBV28

CDR3aa: CAWSGTGLGTDTQYF
j_gene: TRBJ2-3
abundance: -
d_gene: -
v_gene: TRBV30

CDR3aa: CSGGLAGLGEQYF
j_gene: TRBJ2-7
abundance: -
d_gene: TRBD2
v_gene: TRBV29-1

CDR3aa: CASSGQDYNQPQHF
j_gene: TRBJ1-5
abundance: few
d_gene: TRBD1
v_gene: TRBV2